This is a list of T cell receptor beta chains from one sample in a study of T cell changes during pregnancy in multiple sclerosis. Measured with immunoSEQ multiplex PCR; TCRdb has only the in-frame clones, and not every one. Altogether roughly 100,000 clones are present, almost 95% being singletons, with the ten largest covering about 0.88%. This sample comprised peripheral blood, obtained after pregnancy. These TCRs come from a female donor with multiple sclerosis, enrolled in a pregnancy study. Both conserved end residues are part of each CDR3. The D gene is left open where the match is weak. Only some rows state a clone size, as once, few, many or a class for expanded clones.

CDR3aa: CASSLRRQGITDTQYF; CDR3nt: TGCGCCAGCAGCTTGAGGCGACAGGGGATAACTGATACGCAGTATTTT; abundance: .; v_gene: TRBV5-1; d_gene: TRBD1; j_gene: TRBJ2-3
CDR3aa: CASSQTPDSLYEQYF; CDR3nt: TGTGCCAGCAGCCAAACCCCTGACAGCCTCTACGAGCAGTACTTC; abundance: .; v_gene: TRBV4-2; d_gene: .; j_gene: TRBJ2-7
CDR3aa: CAWSVFRENEQFF; CDR3nt: TGTGCCTGGAGTGTATTCCGGGAAAATGAGCAGTTCTTC; abundance: .; v_gene: TRBV30; d_gene: .; j_gene: TRBJ2-1
CDR3aa: CASSRTDTAHEQYF; CDR3nt: TGTGCCAGCAGCCGGACGGACACCGCCCACGAGCAGTACTTC; abundance: few; v_gene: TRBV6-1; d_gene: .; j_gene: TRBJ2-7
CDR3aa: CASSARIAGGIYEQYF; CDR3nt: TGTGCCAGCAGCGCCCGAATAGCGGGGGGAATTTACGAGCAGTACTTC; abundance: once; v_gene: TRBV9; d_gene: TRBD2; j_gene: TRBJ2-7
CDR3aa: CAWSGQNHGRPQHF; CDR3nt: TGTGCCTGGAGTGGACAGAACCACGGACGGCCCCAGCATTTT; abundance: .; v_gene: TRBV30; d_gene: .; j_gene: TRBJ1-5
CDR3aa: CASGRTGGPGELFF; CDR3nt: TGTGCTAGTGGGCGGACAGGGGGTCCCGGGGAGCTGTTTTTT; abundance: .; v_gene: TRBV12-5; d_gene: TRBD1; j_gene: TRBJ2-2
CDR3aa: CASSGTVAFF; CDR3nt: TGTGCCAGCAGCGGGACAGTAGCTTTCTTT; abundance: .; v_gene: TRBV2; d_gene: TRBD1; j_gene: TRBJ1-1
CDR3aa: CAWSTGQGDQPQHF; CDR3nt: TGTGCCTGGTCGACGGGACAGGGGGACCAGCCCCAGCATTTT; abundance: few; v_gene: TRBV30; d_gene: TRBD1; j_gene: TRBJ1-5
CDR3aa: CASSAWTGGTDTQYF; CDR3nt: TGTGCCAGCAGCGCGTGGACAGGGGGAACAGATACGCAGTATTTT; abundance: .; v_gene: TRBV11-2; d_gene: TRBD1; j_gene: TRBJ2-3
CDR3aa: CASSDPGTGIYEQYF; CDR3nt: TGTGCCAGCAGTGACCCCGGGACAGGGATCTACGAGCAGTACTTC; abundance: .; v_gene: TRBV28; d_gene: TRBD1; j_gene: TRBJ2-7
CDR3aa: CASSVGGTTEAFF; CDR3nt: TGTGCCAGCAGCGTGGGGGGAACGACTGAAGCTTTCTTT; abundance: .; v_gene: TRBV9; d_gene: .; j_gene: TRBJ1-1
CDR3aa: CASSVGTPGQGFPNLLNTEAFF; CDR3nt: TGTGCCAGCAGCGTAGGAACCCCGGGACAGGGGTTTCCGAACCTCCTGAACACTGAAGCTTTCTTT; abundance: .; v_gene: TRBV9; d_gene: TRBD1; j_gene: TRBJ1-1
CDR3aa: CASTKWLRGDTQYF; CDR3nt: TGTGCCAGCACCAAGTGGCTCCGTGGAGATACGCAGTATTTT; abundance: .; v_gene: TRBV6-5; d_gene: .; j_gene: TRBJ2-3
CDR3aa: CASSFGGLAGTYNEQFF; CDR3nt: TGTGCCAGCAGCTTCGGGGGACTAGCGGGAACCTACAATGAGCAGTTCTTC; abundance: .; v_gene: TRBV7-9; d_gene: TRBD2; j_gene: TRBJ2-1
CDR3aa: CASSYSTGTDTRCSYNEQFF; CDR3nt: TGTGCCAGCAGTTACTCGACTGGGACAGACACGCGATGCTCCTACAATGAGCAGTTCTTC; abundance: .; v_gene: TRBV6-7; d_gene: TRBD1; j_gene: TRBJ2-1
CDR3aa: CASSAAGGLQETQYF; CDR3nt: TGTGCCAGCAGTGCCGCGGGGGGCCTCCAAGAGACCCAGTACTTC; abundance: once; v_gene: TRBV9; d_gene: TRBD2; j_gene: TRBJ2-5
CDR3aa: CASRTLQEDTEAFF; CDR3nt: TGTGCCAGTAGGACGCTCCAGGAGGACACTGAAGCTTTCTTT; abundance: once; v_gene: TRBV19; d_gene: .; j_gene: TRBJ1-1
CDR3aa: CASSLLAGGPGEQYF; CDR3nt: TGTGCCAGCAGCCTACTAGCGGGAGGGCCGGGCGAGCAGTACTTC; abundance: .; v_gene: TRBV13; d_gene: TRBD2; j_gene: TRBJ2-7
CDR3aa: CASSQGFGSNEKLFF; CDR3nt: TGTGCCAGCAGCCAGGGGTTTGGCTCTAATGAAAAACTGTTTTTT; abundance: .; v_gene: TRBV7-2; d_gene: .; j_gene: TRBJ1-4
CDR3aa: CASSQDPGVASGRAGQFYEQYF; CDR3nt: TGTGCCAGCAGCCAAGATCCTGGGGTTGCTAGCGGGAGGGCCGGCCAATTCTACGAGCAGTACTTC; abundance: .; v_gene: TRBV4-2; d_gene: TRBD2; j_gene: TRBJ2-7
CDR3aa: CASTLRVSSYNEQFF; CDR3nt: TGTGCCAGCACCCTGCGAGTGAGCTCCTACAATGAGCAGTTCTTC; abundance: .; v_gene: TRBV13; d_gene: .; j_gene: TRBJ2-1
CDR3aa: CATSREGGGGETQYF; CDR3nt: TGTGCCACCAGCAGAGAAGGGGGGGGCGGCGAGACCCAGTACTTC; abundance: .; v_gene: TRBV15; d_gene: .; j_gene: TRBJ2-5
CDR3aa: CASSIDRTTSLNQPQHF; CDR3nt: TGTGCCAGTAGTATAGATCGGACAACGTCACTCAATCAGCCCCAGCATTTT; abundance: .; v_gene: TRBV19; d_gene: .; j_gene: TRBJ1-5
CDR3aa: CASSLWTGENPGELFF; CDR3nt: TGTGCCAGCAGTTTGTGGACAGGGGAGAATCCCGGGGAGCTGTTTTTT; abundance: .; v_gene: TRBV27; d_gene: TRBD1; j_gene: TRBJ2-2
CDR3aa: CASSLRSGDFVNNEQFF; CDR3nt: TGTGCCAGCAGCTTAAGGTCCGGGGACTTCGTAAACAATGAGCAGTTCTTC; abundance: .; v_gene: TRBV7-3; d_gene: .; j_gene: TRBJ2-1
CDR3aa: CAWGRQGHQPQHF; CDR3nt: TGTGCCTGGGGCCGACAGGGCCATCAGCCCCAGCATTTT; abundance: .; v_gene: TRBV30; d_gene: TRBD1; j_gene: TRBJ1-5
CDR3aa: CASSLRLAVPTDTQYF; CDR3nt: TGTGCCAGCAGTCTCCGACTAGCGGTCCCAACAGATACGCAGTATTTT; abundance: once; v_gene: TRBV27; d_gene: TRBD2; j_gene: TRBJ2-3
CDR3aa: CASRQDSRGQIYGYTF; CDR3nt: TGCGCCAGCAGGCAAGATAGTCGTGGACAGATCTATGGCTACACCTTC; abundance: .; v_gene: TRBV4-1; d_gene: .; j_gene: TRBJ1-2
CDR3aa: CASSLEGIVFYGYTF; CDR3nt: TGTGCCAGCAGCTTGGAGGGGATAGTATTCTATGGCTACACCTTC; abundance: .; v_gene: TRBV5-6; d_gene: .; j_gene: TRBJ1-2
CDR3aa: CASSAEGNFNQPQHF; CDR3nt: TGTGCCAGCAGTGCCGAGGGTAACTTCAATCAGCCCCAGCATTTT; abundance: .; v_gene: TRBV6-1; d_gene: .; j_gene: TRBJ1-5
CDR3aa: CASSLRGAGTDTQYF; CDR3nt: TGTGCCAGCAGCTTGCGGGGGGCCGGGACAGATACGCAGTATTTT; abundance: .; v_gene: TRBV5-4; d_gene: .; j_gene: TRBJ2-3
CDR3aa: CASSPRDRRPASGANVLTF; CDR3nt: TGTGCCAGCTCACCTCGAGACAGGAGGCCGGCTTCTGGGGCCAACGTCCTGACTTTC; abundance: .; v_gene: TRBV18; d_gene: .; j_gene: TRBJ2-6
CDR3aa: CASSLGLVADTQYF; CDR3nt: TGCGCCAGCAGCCTCGGACTAGTTGCAGATACGCAGTATTTT; abundance: .; v_gene: TRBV4-1; d_gene: TRBD2; j_gene: TRBJ2-3
CDR3aa: CASSKGVGNQPQHF; CDR3nt: TGTGCCAGTAGTAAGGGAGTGGGCAATCAGCCCCAGCATTTT; abundance: few; v_gene: TRBV19; d_gene: .; j_gene: TRBJ1-5
CDR3aa: CSVEFRKMNTEAFF; CDR3nt: TGCAGCGTTGAATTCAGGAAGATGAACACTGAAGCTTTCTTT; abundance: few; v_gene: TRBV29-1; d_gene: .; j_gene: TRBJ1-1
CDR3aa: CASSQGSGNSPLHF; CDR3nt: TGTGCCAGCTCACAGGGTTCAGGGAATTCACCCCTCCACTTT; abundance: few; v_gene: TRBV18; d_gene: .; j_gene: TRBJ1-6
CDR3aa: CASSFWTGGSGELFF; CDR3nt: TGTGCCAGCAGCTTCTGGACAGGGGGCTCCGGGGAGCTGTTTTTT; abundance: .; v_gene: TRBV9; d_gene: TRBD1; j_gene: TRBJ2-2
CDR3aa: CASSETATGELFF; CDR3nt: TGTGCCAGCAGTGAAACAGCCACCGGGGAGCTGTTTTTT; abundance: .; v_gene: TRBV25-1; d_gene: .; j_gene: TRBJ2-2
CDR3aa: CASSYSGSGDTDTQYF; CDR3nt: TGTGCCAGCAGTTACTCCGGGTCGGGGGACACAGATACGCAGTATTTT; abundance: .; v_gene: TRBV6-5; d_gene: .; j_gene: TRBJ2-3
CDR3aa: CASSQHRGGTGHYEQYF; CDR3nt: TGTGCCAGCAGCCAACACCGGGGCGGGACAGGGCATTACGAGCAGTACTTC; abundance: .; v_gene: TRBV4-2; d_gene: TRBD1; j_gene: TRBJ2-7
CDR3aa: CASSLRTGYNTEAFF; CDR3nt: TGCGCCAGCAGTCTGCGGACAGGTTATAACACTGAAGCTTTCTTT; abundance: once; v_gene: TRBV10-2; d_gene: TRBD1; j_gene: TRBJ1-1
CDR3aa: CASSEGGSTEAFF; CDR3nt: TGTGCCAGCAGCGAAGGGGGTAGCACTGAAGCTTTCTTT; abundance: .; v_gene: TRBV27; d_gene: .; j_gene: TRBJ1-1
CDR3aa: CASSKDGGTGGRNQPQHF; CDR3nt: TGTGCCAGCAGCAAAGATGGGGGGACAGGGGGCCGGAATCAGCCCCAGCATTTT; abundance: .; v_gene: TRBV21-1; d_gene: .; j_gene: TRBJ1-5
CDR3aa: CASSRQGTQYF; CDR3nt: TGTGCCAGCAGTCGACAGGGGACGCAGTATTTT; abundance: once; v_gene: TRBV5-8; d_gene: TRBD1; j_gene: TRBJ2-3
CDR3aa: CASTSGQNSNQPQHF; CDR3nt: TGTGCCAGCACATCCGGACAGAATAGCAATCAGCCCCAGCATTTT; abundance: .; v_gene: TRBV2; d_gene: .; j_gene: TRBJ1-5
CDR3aa: CASSVGPGVDQPQHF; CDR3nt: TGTGCCAGCAGCGTAGGCCCAGGGGTCGATCAGCCCCAGCATTTT; abundance: .; v_gene: TRBV9; d_gene: .; j_gene: TRBJ1-5
CDR3aa: CASSLEGAGGPGEQYF; CDR3nt: TGTGCCAGCAGCTTGGAGGGAGCGGGGGGGCCAGGCGAGCAGTACTTC; abundance: .; v_gene: TRBV5-8; d_gene: TRBD2; j_gene: TRBJ2-7